The 11 T cell receptor beta chains listed next were all sequenced from one sample in a study of blood T cell repertoires in COVID-19. The table came from immunoSEQ multiplex PCR; TCRdb's copy has only in-frame clones and leaves some out. The sample holds some 250,000 clones; 86% are singletons and the top ten take 15% to 19%. The sequencing input was PBMCs or T cells enriched from blood (not recorded which). The receptors stem from a man aged 18 to 29 who had recovered from COVID-19.

The chain has TRBV4-2 and TRBJ2-2; 7 nucleotides line up with TRBD1. Germline V gives CDR1 LGHNA, CDR2 YNFKEQ. This CDR3 is 14 amino acids long. The V and J ends lost 4 bases and 5 bases, in that order; junction bases with no gene match: 4. The CDR3 DNA reads as TGTGCCAGCAGCCCAACAGGGGAAACCGGGGAGCTGTTTTTT. The encoded protein is CASSPTGETGELFF.

The J gene is TRBJ2-2, the V gene TRBV6-6; the D gene is possibly TRBD2 (7 bases). V lost 5 bases and J 1 base, leaving 17 bases between the germline ends. Germline CDR1 MNHNY, CDR2 SVGAGI (reference sequence). This CDR3 has 17 amino acids. CDR3 nucleotide sequence: TGTGCCAGCAGTCACGTAGGGGGGGGACTGAACACCGGGGAGCTGTTTTTT. This translates into CASSHVGGGLNTGELFF.

The chain recombines TRBV7-2 with TRBJ2-3; tentatively, D is TRBD2 (6 bases). Germline V CDR1 and CDR2: SGHTA, FQGNSA. Trimming removed 3 bases from V and 3 bases from J, with 10 bases in between. The CDR3 consists of 14 residues. The CDR3 sequence: CASSFLGLTDTQYF. CDR3 bases: TGTGCCAGCAGCTTTTTGGGACTTACAGATACGCAGTATTTT.

V is TRBV5-1 and J is TRBJ2-1; 9 positions match TRBD2. CDR3 length: 15 residues. Germline CDR1 reads SGHRS; CDR2 reads YFSETQ. V lost 1 base and J lost 6; bases outside the gene matches: 5. The CDR3 DNA reads TGCGCCAGCAGCTTGATTAGCGGGGGAAGCAATGAGCAGTTCTTC. It translates to CASSLISGGSNEQFF.

This clone showed up just once. The chain couples TRBV5-4 to TRBJ2-2, with D possibly being TRBD1 (6 bases). Germline CDR1 is SGHNT and CDR2 is YYREEE (reference sequence). Between the trimmed V and J ends, which lost 2 bases and 2 bases, there was a span of 25 bases. The CDR3 is 20 residues long. The CDR3 DNA reads as TGTGCCAGCAGCTTAAGTGACACGGGACACCAGACCCGAAACACCGGGGAGCTGTTTTTT. Its protein product is CASSLSDTGHQTRNTGELFF.

The rearrangement links TRBV7-6 to TRBJ2-5; TRBD1 is a possible D gene (6 bases). This CDR3 has 15 amino acids. CDR1 is SGHVS and CDR2 is FNYEAQ in the germline V gene. With 1 base removed from V and 4 bases from J, the gap between germline ends came to 13 bases. The CDR3: CASSLDRARGETQYF. In nucleotides, the CDR3 is TGTGCCAGCAGCTTAGATCGGGCCAGGGGAGAGACCCAGTACTTC.

The V and J genes are TRBV6-5 and TRBJ2-1, with TRBD2 matching over 7 bases. CDR3 size: 15 residues. Trimming took 6 bases from V and 2 from J; bases not matched to a gene: 7. The germline CDR1 and CDR2 sequences are MNHEY and SVGAGI. The CDR3 DNA sequence: TGTGCCAGCAGCACCGGAACTAGCGCCTACAATGAGCAGTTCTTC. It codes for CASSTGTSAYNEQFF.

This clone was seen just once. The rearrangement links TRBV10-1 to TRBJ2-1; 9 nucleotides agree with TRBD2. The CDR3 is made up of 13 amino acids. With V trimmed by 1 base and J by 10 bases, 2 bases remained unmatched. Germline loops: CDR1 WNHNN, CDR2 SYGVQD (reference sequence). CDR3 DNA: TGCGCCAGCAGTGAGTTAGGGACTAGCGAGCAGTTCTTC. This gives the protein CASSELGTSEQFF.

The chain uses TRBV2 and TRBJ2-7, with 8 bases aligning to TRBD2. V dropped 7 bases and J dropped 3; count of bases not matched to a gene: 2. The CDR3 is made up of 12 amino acids. Germline loops: CDR1 SNHLY, CDR2 FYNNEI. In DNA form, the CDR3 reads TGTGCCAGCATAGCGGGGCGCTACGAGCAGTACTTC. It encodes CASIAGRYEQYF.

V usage is TRBV15 and J usage is TRBJ1-4; TRBD1 might be the D (6 bases). V lost 1 base and J 7 bases, leaving 13 bases between the germline ends. The CDR3 length is 15 residues. Looked up from germline, CDR1 is LNHNV and CDR2 is YYDKDF (reference sequence). Written as DNA, the CDR3 is TGTGCCACCAGCAGAGCTCAGGGGTTTAGTGAAAAACTGTTTTTT. It encodes CATSRAQGFSEKLFF.

The chain couples TRBV2 to TRBJ1-1; D not resolved. With 6 bases removed from V and 6 bases from J, the gap between germline ends came to 11 bases. Germline CDR1 is SNHLY and CDR2 is FYNNEI. This CDR3 has 12 amino acids. The CDR3 DNA reads as TGTGCCAGCAGGGAGGGCCTTTCTGAAGCTTTCTTT. Protein sequence: CASREGLSEAFF.